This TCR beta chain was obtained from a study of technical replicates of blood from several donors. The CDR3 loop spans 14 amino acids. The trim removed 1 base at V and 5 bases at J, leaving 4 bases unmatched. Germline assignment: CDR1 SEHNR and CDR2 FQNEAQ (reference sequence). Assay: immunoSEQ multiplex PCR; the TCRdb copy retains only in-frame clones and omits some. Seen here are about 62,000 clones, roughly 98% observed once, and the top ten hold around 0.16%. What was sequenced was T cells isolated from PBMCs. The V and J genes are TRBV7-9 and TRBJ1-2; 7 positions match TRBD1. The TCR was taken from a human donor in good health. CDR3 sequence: CASSLEQGKYGYTF. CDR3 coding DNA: TGTGCCAGCAGCTTAGAACAGGGGAAATATGGCTACACCTTC.